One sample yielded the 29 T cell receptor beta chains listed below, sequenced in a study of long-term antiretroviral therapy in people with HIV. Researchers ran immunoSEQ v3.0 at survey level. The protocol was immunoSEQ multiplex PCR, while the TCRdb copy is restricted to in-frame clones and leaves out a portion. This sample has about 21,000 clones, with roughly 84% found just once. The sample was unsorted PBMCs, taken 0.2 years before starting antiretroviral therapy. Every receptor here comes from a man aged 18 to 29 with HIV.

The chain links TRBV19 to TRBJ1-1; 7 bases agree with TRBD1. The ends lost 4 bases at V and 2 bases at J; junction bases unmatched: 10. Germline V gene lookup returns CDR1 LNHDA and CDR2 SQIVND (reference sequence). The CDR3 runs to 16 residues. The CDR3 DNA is TGTGCCAGTAGTACTCCTCAGGGGGTGGCCAACACTGAAGCTTTCTTT. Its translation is CASSTPQGVANTEAFF. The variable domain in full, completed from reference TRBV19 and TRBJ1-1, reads DGGITQSPKYLFRKEGQNVTLSCEQNLNHDAMYWYRQDPGQGLRLIYYSQIVNDFQKGDIAEGYSVSREKKESFPLTVTSAQKNPTAFYLCASSTPQGVANTEAFFGQGTRLTVV.

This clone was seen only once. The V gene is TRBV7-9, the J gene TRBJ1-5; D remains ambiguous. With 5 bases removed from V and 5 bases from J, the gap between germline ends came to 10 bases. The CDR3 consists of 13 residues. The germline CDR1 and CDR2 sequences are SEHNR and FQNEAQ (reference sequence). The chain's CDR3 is CASSPDGYQPQHF. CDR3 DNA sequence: TGTGCCAGCAGCCCGGACGGGTATCAGCCCCAGCATTTT.

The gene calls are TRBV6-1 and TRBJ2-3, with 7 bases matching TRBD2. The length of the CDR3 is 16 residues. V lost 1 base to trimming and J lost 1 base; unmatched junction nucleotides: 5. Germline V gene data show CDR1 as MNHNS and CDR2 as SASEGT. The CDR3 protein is CASSEDWGGGTDTQYF. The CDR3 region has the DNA TGTGCCAGCAGTGAAGACTGGGGGGGAGGCACAGATACGCAGTATTTT.

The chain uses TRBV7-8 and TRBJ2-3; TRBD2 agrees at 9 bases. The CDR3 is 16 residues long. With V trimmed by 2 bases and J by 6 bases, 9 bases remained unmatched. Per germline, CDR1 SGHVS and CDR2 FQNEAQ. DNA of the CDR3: TGTGCCAGCAGCTTATCGCAGCGGGGGGCCCGCGATACGCAGTATTTT. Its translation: CASSLSQRGARDTQYF.

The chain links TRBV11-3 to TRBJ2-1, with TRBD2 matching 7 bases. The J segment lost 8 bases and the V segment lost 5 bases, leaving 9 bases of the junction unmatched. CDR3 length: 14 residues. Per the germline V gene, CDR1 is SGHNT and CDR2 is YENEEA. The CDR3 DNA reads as TGTGCCAGCAGCCCAGCGGGGTCGCGGGATGAGCAGTTCTTC. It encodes CASSPAGSRDEQFF.

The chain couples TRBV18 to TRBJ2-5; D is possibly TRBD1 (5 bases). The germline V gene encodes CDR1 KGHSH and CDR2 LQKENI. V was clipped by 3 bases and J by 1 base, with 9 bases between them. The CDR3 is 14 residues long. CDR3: CASSPARGQETQYF. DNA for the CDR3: TGTGCCAGCTCACCGGCAAGGGGCCAAGAGACCCAGTACTTC.

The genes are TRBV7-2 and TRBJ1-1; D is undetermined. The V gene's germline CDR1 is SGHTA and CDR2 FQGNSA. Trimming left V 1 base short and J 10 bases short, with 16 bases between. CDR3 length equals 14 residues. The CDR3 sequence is CASSLGGRVRLAFF. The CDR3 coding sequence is TGTGCCAGCAGCTTAGGAGGCAGAGTCCGCCTAGCTTTCTTT. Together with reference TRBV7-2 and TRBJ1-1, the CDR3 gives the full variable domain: GAGVSQSPSNKVTEKGKDVELRCDPISGHTALYWYRQSLGQGLEFLIYFQGNSAPDKSGLPSDRFSAERTGGSVSTLTIQRTQQEDSAVYLCASSLGGRVRLAFFGQGTRLTVV.

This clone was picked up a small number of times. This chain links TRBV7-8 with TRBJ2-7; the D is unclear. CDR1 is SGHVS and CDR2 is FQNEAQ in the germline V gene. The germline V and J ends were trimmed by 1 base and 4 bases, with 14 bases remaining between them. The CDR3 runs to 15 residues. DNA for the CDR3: TGTGCCAGCAGCTTAGAGGCCAGCCAGGCTTACGAGCAGTACTTC. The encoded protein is CASSLEASQAYEQYF. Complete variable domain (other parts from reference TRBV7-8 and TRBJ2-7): GAGVSQSPRYKVAKRGQDVALRCDPISGHVSLFWYQQALGQGPEFLTYFQNEAQLDKSGLPSDRFFAERPEGSVSTLKIQRTQQEDSAVYLCASSLEASQAYEQYFGPGTRLTVT.

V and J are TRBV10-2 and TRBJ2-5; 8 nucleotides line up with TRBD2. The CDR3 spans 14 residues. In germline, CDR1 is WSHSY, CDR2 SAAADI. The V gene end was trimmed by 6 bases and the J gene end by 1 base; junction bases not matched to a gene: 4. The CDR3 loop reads CASRVAGPQETQYF. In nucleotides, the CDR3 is TGCGCCAGCAGAGTAGCGGGGCCCCAAGAGACCCAGTACTTC.

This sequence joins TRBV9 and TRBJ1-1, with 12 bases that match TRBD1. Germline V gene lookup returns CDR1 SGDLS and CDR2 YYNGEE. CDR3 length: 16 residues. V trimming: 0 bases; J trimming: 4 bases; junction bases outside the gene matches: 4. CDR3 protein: CASSVGRDRGLTEAFF. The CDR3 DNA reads TGTGCCAGCAGCGTAGGCCGGGACAGGGGGCTCACTGAAGCTTTCTTT.

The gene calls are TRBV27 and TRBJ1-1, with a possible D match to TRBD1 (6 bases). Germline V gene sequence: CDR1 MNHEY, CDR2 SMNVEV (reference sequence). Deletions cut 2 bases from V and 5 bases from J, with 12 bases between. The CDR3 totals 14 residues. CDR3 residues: CASSLGQQSTEAFF. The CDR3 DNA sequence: TGTGCCAGCAGTTTAGGACAGCAGTCAACTGAAGCTTTCTTT.

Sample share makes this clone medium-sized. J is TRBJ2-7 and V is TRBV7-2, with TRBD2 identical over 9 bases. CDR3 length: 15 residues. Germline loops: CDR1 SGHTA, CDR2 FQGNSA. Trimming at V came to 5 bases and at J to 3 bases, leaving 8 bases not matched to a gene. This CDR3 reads CASSSSGGPLYEQYF. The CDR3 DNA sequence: TGTGCCAGCAGCAGTAGCGGGGGCCCTCTCTACGAGCAGTACTTC.

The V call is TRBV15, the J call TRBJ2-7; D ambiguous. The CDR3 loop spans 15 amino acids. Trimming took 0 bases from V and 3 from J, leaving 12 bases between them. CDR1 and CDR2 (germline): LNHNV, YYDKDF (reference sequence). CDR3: CATSRDLGSGYEQYF. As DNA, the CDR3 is TGTGCCACCAGCAGAGATCTCGGGTCAGGCTACGAGCAGTACTTC.

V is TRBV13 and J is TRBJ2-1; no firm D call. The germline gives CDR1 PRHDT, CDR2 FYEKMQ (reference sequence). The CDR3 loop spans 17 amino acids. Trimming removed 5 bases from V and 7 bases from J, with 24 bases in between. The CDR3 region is CASSRGLLDRLFNEQFF. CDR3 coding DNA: TGTGCCAGCAGCCGCGGCCTATTAGACCGCCTATTTAATGAGCAGTTCTTC.

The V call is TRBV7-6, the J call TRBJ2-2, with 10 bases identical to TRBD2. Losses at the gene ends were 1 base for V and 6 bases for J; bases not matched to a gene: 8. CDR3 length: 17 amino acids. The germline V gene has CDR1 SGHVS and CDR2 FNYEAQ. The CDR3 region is CASSLVHRSGGSGELFF. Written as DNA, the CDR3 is TGTGCCAGCAGCTTAGTGCATCGTAGCGGGGGGTCCGGGGAGCTGTTTTTT.

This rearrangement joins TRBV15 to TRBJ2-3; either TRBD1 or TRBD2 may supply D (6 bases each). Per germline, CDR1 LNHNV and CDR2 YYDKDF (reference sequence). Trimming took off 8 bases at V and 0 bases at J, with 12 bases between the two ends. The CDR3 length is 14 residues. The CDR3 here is CATHVGGSTDTQYF. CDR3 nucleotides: TGTGCCACCCATGTGGGGGGCAGCACAGATACGCAGTATTTT. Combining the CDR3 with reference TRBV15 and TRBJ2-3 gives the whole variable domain DAMVIQNPRYQVTQFGKPVTLSCSQTLNHNVMYWYQQKSSQAPKLLFHYYDKDFNNEADTPDNFQSRRPNTSFCFLDIRSPGLGDTAMYLCATHVGGSTDTQYFGPGTRLTVL.

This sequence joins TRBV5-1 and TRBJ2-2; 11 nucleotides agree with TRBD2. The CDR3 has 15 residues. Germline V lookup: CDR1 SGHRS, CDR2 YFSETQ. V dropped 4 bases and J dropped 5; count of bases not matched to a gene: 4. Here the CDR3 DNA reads TGCGCCAGCAGCACCTCTAGCGGGAGGACCGGGGAGCTGTTTTTT. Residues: CASSTSSGRTGELFF.

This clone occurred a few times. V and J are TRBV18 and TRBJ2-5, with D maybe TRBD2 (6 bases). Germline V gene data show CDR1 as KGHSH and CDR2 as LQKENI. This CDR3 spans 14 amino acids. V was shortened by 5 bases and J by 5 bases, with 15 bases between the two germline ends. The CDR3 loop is CASSKDGSVETQYF. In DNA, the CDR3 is TGTGCCAGCTCAAAGGACGGGAGTGTGGAGACCCAGTACTTC.

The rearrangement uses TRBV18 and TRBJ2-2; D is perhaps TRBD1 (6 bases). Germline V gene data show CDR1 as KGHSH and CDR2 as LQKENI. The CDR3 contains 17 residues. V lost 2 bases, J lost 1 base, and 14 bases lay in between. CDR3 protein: CASSPSQNRVNTGELFF. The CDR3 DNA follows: TGTGCCAGCTCACCATCCCAAAACAGGGTGAACACCGGGGAGCTGTTTTTT.

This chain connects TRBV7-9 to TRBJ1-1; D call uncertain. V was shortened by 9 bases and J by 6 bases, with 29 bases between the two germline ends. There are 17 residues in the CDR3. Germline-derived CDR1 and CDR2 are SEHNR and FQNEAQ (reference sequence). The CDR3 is CARTTHPILAMGAEAFF. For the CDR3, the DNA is TGTGCCAGGACTACCCACCCCATCTTAGCTATGGGAGCTGAAGCTTTCTTT.

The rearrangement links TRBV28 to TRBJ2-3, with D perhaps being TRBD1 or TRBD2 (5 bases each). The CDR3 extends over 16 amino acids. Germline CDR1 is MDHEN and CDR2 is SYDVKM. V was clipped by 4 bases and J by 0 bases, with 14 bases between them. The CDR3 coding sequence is TGTGCCAGCAGTTCCTACGGGGCGGCTAGCACAGATACGCAGTATTTT. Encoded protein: CASSSYGAASTDTQYF.

CDR3 DNA sequence: TGTGCCAGCAGCCCCAGCGGGACTAGCGTCCGGAATGAGCAGTTCTTC. Translation: CASSPSGTSVRNEQFF. This rearrangement joins TRBV7-6 to TRBJ2-1; 10 positions match TRBD2. Germline lookup yields CDR1 SGHVS and CDR2 FNYEAQ. V shed 5 bases, J shed 7 bases, and the junction held 11 bases outside the gene matches. CDR3 length: 16 residues.

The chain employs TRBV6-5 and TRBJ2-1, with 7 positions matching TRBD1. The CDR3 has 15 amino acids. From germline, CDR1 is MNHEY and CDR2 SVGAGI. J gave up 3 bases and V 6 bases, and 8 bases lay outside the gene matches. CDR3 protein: CASSPGQINYNEQFF. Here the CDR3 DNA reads TGTGCCAGCAGCCCGGGACAGATAAACTACAATGAGCAGTTCTTC.

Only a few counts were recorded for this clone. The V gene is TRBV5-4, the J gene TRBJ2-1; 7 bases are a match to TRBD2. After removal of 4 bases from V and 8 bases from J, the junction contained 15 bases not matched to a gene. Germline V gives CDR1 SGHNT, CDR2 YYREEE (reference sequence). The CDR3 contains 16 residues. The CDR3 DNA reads TGTGCCAGCAGCCTGGGTTCGGGAGGACCTTTCGATGAGCAGTTCTTC. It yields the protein CASSLGSGGPFDEQFF.

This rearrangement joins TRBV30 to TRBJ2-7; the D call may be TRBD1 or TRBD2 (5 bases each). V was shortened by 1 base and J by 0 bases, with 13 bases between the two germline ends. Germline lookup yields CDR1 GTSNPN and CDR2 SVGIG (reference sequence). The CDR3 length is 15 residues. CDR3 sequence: CAWSGGRGVSYEQYF. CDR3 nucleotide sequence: TGTGCCTGGAGTGGGGGACGGGGAGTCTCCTACGAGCAGTACTTC.

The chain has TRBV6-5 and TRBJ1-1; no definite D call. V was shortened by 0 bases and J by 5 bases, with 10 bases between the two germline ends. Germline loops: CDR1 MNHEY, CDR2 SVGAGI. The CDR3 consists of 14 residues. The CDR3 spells CASSYSEVWTEAFF. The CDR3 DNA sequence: TGTGCCAGCAGTTACTCGGAGGTGTGGACTGAAGCTTTCTTT.

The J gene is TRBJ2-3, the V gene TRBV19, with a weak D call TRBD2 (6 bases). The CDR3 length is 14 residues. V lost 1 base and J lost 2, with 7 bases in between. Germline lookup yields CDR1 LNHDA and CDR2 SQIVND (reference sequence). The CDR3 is CASSIAGDTDTQYF. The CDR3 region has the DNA TGTGCCAGTAGTATAGCGGGAGACACAGATACGCAGTATTTT.

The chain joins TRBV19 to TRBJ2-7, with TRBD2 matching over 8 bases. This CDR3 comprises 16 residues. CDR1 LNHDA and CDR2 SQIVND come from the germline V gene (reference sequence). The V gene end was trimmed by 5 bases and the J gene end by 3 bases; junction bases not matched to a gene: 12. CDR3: CASSLPGTSQGYEQYF. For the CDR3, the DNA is TGTGCCAGTAGTCTACCCGGGACTAGTCAGGGCTACGAGCAGTACTTC.

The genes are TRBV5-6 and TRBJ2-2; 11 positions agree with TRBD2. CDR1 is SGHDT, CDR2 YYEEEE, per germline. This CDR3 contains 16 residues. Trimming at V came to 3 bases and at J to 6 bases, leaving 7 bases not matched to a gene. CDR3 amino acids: CASSSVLAGDSGELFF. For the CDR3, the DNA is TGTGCCAGCAGCTCGGTACTAGCGGGAGACTCCGGGGAGCTGTTTTTT.